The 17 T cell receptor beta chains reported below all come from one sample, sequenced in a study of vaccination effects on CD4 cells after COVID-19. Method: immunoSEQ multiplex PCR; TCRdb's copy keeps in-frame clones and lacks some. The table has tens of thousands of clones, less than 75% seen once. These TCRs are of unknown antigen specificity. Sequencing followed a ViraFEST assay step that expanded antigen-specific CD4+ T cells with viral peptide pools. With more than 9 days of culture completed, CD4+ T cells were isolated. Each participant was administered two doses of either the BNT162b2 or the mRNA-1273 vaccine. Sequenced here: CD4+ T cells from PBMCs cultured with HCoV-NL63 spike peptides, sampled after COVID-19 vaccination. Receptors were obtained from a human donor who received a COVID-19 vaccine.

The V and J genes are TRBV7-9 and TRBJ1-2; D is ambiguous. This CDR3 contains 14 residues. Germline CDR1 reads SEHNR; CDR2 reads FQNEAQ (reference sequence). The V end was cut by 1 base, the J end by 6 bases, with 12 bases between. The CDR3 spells CASSLVGDFDGYTF. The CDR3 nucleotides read TGTGCCAGCAGCTTAGTCGGCGATTTTGATGGCTACACCTTC.

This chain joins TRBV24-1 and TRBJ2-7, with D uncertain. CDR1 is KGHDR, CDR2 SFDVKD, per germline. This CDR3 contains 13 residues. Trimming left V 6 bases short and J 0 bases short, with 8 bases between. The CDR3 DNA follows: TGTGCCACCAGTTCCCCAAGCTCCTACGAGCAGTACTTC. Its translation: CATSSPSSYEQYF.

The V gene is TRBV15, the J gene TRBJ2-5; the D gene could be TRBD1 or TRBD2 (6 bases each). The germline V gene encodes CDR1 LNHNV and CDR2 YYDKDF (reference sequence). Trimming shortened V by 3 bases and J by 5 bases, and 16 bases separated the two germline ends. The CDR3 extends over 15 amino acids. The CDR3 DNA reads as TGTGCCACCAGCAGCACAGGGAGGTTCGCTGAGACCCAGTACTTC. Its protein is CATSSTGRFAETQYF.

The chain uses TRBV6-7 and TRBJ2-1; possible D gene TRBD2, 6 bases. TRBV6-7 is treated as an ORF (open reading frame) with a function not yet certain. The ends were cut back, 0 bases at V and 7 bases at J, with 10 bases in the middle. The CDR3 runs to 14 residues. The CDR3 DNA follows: TGTGCCAGCAGTTACTCTGTCGGGGGAAATGAGCAGTTCTTC. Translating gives CASSYSVGGNEQFF.

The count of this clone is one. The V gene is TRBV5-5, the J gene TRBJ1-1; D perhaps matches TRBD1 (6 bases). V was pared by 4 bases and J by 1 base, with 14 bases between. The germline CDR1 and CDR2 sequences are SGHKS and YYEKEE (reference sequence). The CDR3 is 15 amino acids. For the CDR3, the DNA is TGTGCCAGCAGCCCCACGGACAGATGGAACACTGAAGCTTTCTTT. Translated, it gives CASSPTDRWNTEAFF.

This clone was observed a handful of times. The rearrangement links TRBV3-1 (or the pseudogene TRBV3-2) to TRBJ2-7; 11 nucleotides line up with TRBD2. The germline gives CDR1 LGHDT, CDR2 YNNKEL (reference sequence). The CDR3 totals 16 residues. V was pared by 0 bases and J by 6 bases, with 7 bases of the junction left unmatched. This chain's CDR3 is CASSQESLAGGGEQYF. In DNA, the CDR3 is TGTGCCAGCAGCCAAGAGTCCTTAGCGGGAGGGGGCGAGCAGTACTTC.

This CDR3 is CASSEETSGTDTQYF. In DNA, the CDR3 is TGTGCCAGCAGTGAAGAGACTAGCGGCACAGATACGCAGTATTTT. The chain joins TRBV6-4 to TRBJ2-3, with 8 positions matching TRBD2. The CDR3 extends over 15 amino acids. Germline V gives CDR1 MRHNA, CDR2 SNTAGT. With V trimmed by 3 bases and J by 1 base, 3 bases remained unmatched.

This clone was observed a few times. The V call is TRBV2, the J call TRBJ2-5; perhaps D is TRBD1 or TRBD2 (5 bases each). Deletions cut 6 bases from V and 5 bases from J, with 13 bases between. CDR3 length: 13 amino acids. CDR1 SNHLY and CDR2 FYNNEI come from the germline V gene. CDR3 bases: TGTGCCAGCAGGGGACCGGGAAGTGAGACCCAGTACTTC. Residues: CASRGPGSETQYF. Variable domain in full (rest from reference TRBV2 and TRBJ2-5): EPEVTQTPSHQVTQMGQEVILRCVPISNHLYFYWYRQILGQKVEFLVSFYNNEISEKSEIFDDQFSVERPDGSNFTLKIRSTKLEDSAMYFCASRGPGSETQYFGPGTRLLVL.

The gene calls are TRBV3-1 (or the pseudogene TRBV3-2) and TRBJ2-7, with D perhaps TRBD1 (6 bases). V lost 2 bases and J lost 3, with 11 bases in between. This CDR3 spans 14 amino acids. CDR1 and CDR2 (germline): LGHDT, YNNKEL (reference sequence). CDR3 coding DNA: TGTGCCAGCAGCCAACGACAGGATAACTACGAGCAGTACTTC. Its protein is CASSQRQDNYEQYF.

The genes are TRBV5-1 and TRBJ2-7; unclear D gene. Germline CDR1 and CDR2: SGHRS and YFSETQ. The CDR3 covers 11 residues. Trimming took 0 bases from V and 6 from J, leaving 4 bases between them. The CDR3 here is CASSLDSEQYF. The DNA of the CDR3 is TGCGCCAGCAGCTTGGACAGCGAGCAGTACTTC.

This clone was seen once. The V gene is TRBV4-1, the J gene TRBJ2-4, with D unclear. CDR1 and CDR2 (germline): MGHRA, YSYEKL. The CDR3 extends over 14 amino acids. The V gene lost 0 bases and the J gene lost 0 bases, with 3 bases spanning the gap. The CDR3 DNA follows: TGCGCCAGCAGCCAAGAAATAGCCAAAAACATTCAGTACTTC. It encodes CASSQEIAKNIQYF.

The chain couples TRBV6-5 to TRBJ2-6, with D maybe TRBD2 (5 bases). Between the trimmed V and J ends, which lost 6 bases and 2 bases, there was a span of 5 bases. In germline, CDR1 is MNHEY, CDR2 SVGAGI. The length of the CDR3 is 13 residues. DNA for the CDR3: TGTGCCAGCAGCGGGGCTGGGGCCAACGTCCTGACTTTC. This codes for CASSGAGANVLTF.

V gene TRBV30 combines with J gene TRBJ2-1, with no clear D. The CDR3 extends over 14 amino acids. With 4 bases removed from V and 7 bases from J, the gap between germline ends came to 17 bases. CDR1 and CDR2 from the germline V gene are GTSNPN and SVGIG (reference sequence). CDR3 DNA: TGTGCCTGGACGAGACTCCCAGTACAGAATGAGCAGTTCTTC. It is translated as CAWTRLPVQNEQFF.

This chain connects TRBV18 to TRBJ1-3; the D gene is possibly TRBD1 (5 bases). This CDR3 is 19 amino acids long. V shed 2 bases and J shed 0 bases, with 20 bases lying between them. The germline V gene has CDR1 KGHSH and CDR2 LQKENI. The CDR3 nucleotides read TGTGCCAGCTCACCAAATGCCCTGGCAGGGATGAGCTCTGGAAACACCATATATTTT. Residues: CASSPNALAGMSSGNTIYF.

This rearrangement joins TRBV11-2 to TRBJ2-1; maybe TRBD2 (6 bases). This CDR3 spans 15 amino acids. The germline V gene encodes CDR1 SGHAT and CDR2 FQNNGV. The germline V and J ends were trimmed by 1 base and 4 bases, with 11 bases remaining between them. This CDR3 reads CASSLGLVLYNEQFF. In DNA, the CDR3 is TGTGCCAGCAGCTTAGGACTAGTATTGTACAATGAGCAGTTCTTC.

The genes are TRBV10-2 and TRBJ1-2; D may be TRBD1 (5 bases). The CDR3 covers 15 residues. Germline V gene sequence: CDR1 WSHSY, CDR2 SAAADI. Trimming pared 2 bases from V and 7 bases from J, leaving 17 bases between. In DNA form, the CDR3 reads TGCGCCAGCAGTGAGGGGGTCAGGGTAGGATCTGGCTACACCTTC. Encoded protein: CASSEGVRVGSGYTF.

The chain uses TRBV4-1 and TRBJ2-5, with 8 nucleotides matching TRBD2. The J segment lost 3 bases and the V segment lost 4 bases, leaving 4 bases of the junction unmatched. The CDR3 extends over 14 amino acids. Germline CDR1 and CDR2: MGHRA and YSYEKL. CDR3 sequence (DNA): TGCGCCAGCAGCCTAGCGGGGACGGAAGAGACCCAGTACTTC. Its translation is CASSLAGTEETQYF.